What follows are 18 T cell receptor beta chains derived from one specimen sequenced in a study of CD8 T cells in ankylosing spondylitis (dated by TCRdb to the late 2010s). Library preparation was by 5' RACE. The data were produced on an Illumina HiSeq 2500. TCRdb passed the public sequencing reads through fastp at Q25 and MiXCR, retaining productive beta sequences. For every CDR3 protein sequence, its rows merge into one entry that carries the most common genes and DNA. This sample lists approximately 400,000 distinct CDR3 sequences; roughly a sixth were detected once. In total, the top ten clones hold just over 1% of the sample. Paper-wide results and their limitations: A TCR beta motif made up of under ten highly homologous amino acid variants appeared to be characteristic of blood from ankylosing spondylitis patients.

Which antigens these TCRs recognize remains unknown. Source material: blood, either unsorted or a sorted T cell fraction (not recorded which). All receptors derive from a male donor with ankylosing spondylitis.

This clonotype appeared many times. V gene TRBV12-3 or TRBV12-4 combines with J gene TRBJ2-1; TRBD2 agrees at 7 bases. The CDR3 is made up of 13 amino acids. J was trimmed by 8 bases and V by 5 bases; bases with no gene match: 6. CDR3 protein: CASSPFAGDEQFF. The CDR3 region has the DNA TGTGCCAGCAGTCCTTTCGCGGGGGATGAGCAGTTCTTC.

The table lists this clonotype with a count of one. This chain connects TRBV20-1 to TRBJ2-1; maybe TRBD1 (7 bases). The CDR3 is 14 residues long. CDR1 is DFQATT and CDR2 is SNEGSKA in the germline V gene (reference sequence). Deletions cut 0 bases from V and 6 bases from J, with 12 bases between. CDR3 sequence: CSARDQGGGNEQFF. CDR3 DNA sequence: TGCAGTGCTAGAGATCAGGGGGGAGGCAATGAGCAGTTCTTC.

This chain links TRBV12-3 or TRBV12-4 with TRBJ2-7, with 14 bases that match TRBD2. The CDR3 extends over 18 amino acids. V shed 8 bases, J shed 4 bases, and the junction held 16 bases outside the gene matches. CDR3 coding DNA: TGTGCCAGCGCCCCCACCCCCGGGACTAGCGGGAGCCTATACGAGCAGTACTTC. Translation gives CASAPTPGTSGSLYEQYF.

This clonotype turned up a few times. The chain carries TRBV25-1 and TRBJ1-4, with D possibly TRBD1 on 5 matching bases. The germline V gene has CDR1 MGHDK and CDR2 SYGVNS. The CDR3 loop spans 15 amino acids. V lost 1 base to trimming and J lost 3 bases, with 9 bases between them. CDR3 protein: CASSESGRANEKLFF. CDR3 in DNA: TGTGCCAGCAGTGAATCCGGCAGGGCTAATGAAAAACTGTTTTTT.

Only a few counts were recorded for this clonotype. The chain employs TRBV9 and TRBJ2-1; 7 bases map to TRBD2. CDR3 length: 14 amino acids. The V segment lost 3 bases and the J segment 8 bases; nucleotides outside the gene matches: 8. Germline values: CDR1 SGDLS, CDR2 YYNGEE. The CDR3 nucleotides are TGTGCCAGCAGCGCACTAGCGCTTAACGATGAGCAGTTCTTC. Translation gives CASSALALNDEQFF.

This clonotype was detected only a few times. This chain's CDR3 is CASSSLEPGLAGGYNEQFF. The CDR3 nucleotides are TGCGCCAGCAGCTCATTAGAACCGGGACTAGCGGGGGGCTACAATGAGCAGTTCTTC. The V and J genes are TRBV5-1 and TRBJ2-1, with 15 bases aligning to TRBD2. Germline V gene lookup returns CDR1 SGHRS and CDR2 YFSETQ. Trimming cost V 3 bases and J 3 bases; bases outside gene matches: 10. CDR3 length: 19 amino acids.

This clonotype was observed a handful of times. The DNA for the CDR3 is TGTGCCAGCAGACTAGGGTCGGGACAACTGTTTTTT. It translates to CASRLGSGQLFF. The chain combines TRBV7-9 with TRBJ1-4; D might be TRBD1 (5 bases). The CDR3 is made up of 12 amino acids. The germline V and J ends were trimmed by 6 bases and 12 bases, with 14 bases remaining between them. Germline values: CDR1 SEHNR, CDR2 FQNEAQ (reference sequence).

The table lists this clonotype with a few counts. The chain joins TRBV4-2 to TRBJ2-3; TRBD2 might be the D (6 bases). The V and J ends lost 5 bases and 8 bases respectively, with 23 bases between them. The CDR3 length is 16 residues. The germline V gene encodes CDR1 LGHNA and CDR2 YNFKEQ. The CDR3 nucleotides read TGTGCCAGCAGCGCCCGCCGGGACTCCCGTTATGTTACGCAGTATTTT. Translating gives CASSARRDSRYVTQYF.

The chain links TRBV12-3 or TRBV12-4 to TRBJ2-7, with D possibly TRBD1 on 6 matching bases. The CDR3 is 15 residues long. The ends were cut back, 9 bases at V and 1 base at J, with 19 bases in the middle. CDR3 DNA: TGTGCCAGTCGGCCGACAGGTATGATTTCCTACGAGCAGTACTTC. This encodes CASRPTGMISYEQYF.

This chain uses TRBV5-5 with TRBJ2-1; no definite D call. The germline V gene has CDR1 SGHKS and CDR2 YYEKEE (reference sequence). The CDR3 loop spans 15 amino acids. V dropped 0 bases and J dropped 2 bases, with 9 bases sitting between them. The CDR3 region is CASSLGAPAYNEQFF. CDR3 bases: TGTGCCAGCAGCTTGGGGGCGCCCGCCTACAATGAGCAGTTCTTC.

This clonotype occurred a few times. The V gene is TRBV12-5, the J gene TRBJ1-1; weak D call: TRBD1 (6 bases). This CDR3 spans 14 amino acids. Germline loops: CDR1 LGHNT, CDR2 FRNRAP. V lost 5 bases and J 1 base, leaving 11 bases between the germline ends. The CDR3 loop is CASGQGGWNTEAFF. The CDR3 nucleotides are TGTGCTAGTGGTCAAGGGGGGTGGAACACTGAAGCTTTCTTT.

This clonotype has only a few counts. The CDR3 DNA reads TGTGCCAGCTCACCACCGGAGAAGCGGACTATGGGTGAAAAACTGTTTTTT. It encodes CASSPPEKRTMGEKLFF. The V and J genes are TRBV18 and TRBJ1-4; D remains ambiguous. This CDR3 region has 17 residues. The V gene lost 0 bases and the J gene lost 7 bases, with 18 bases spanning the gap. CDR1 and CDR2 (germline): KGHSH, LQKENI. The full variable domain, its missing parts supplied by reference TRBV18 and TRBJ1-4, is NAGVMQNPRHLVRRRGQEARLRCSPMKGHSHVYWYRQLPEEGLKFMVYLQKENIIDESGMPKERFSAEFPKEGPSILRIQQVVRGDSAAYFCASSPPEKRTMGEKLFFGSGTQLSVL.

In DNA form, the CDR3 reads TGTGCCAGCAGACGACGAGGGGGCATGGACACTGAAGCTTTCTTT. Translation: CASRRRGGMDTEAFF. J is TRBJ1-1 and V is TRBV12-3 or TRBV12-4; 7 positions match TRBD1. J gave up 3 bases and V 6 bases, and 10 bases lay outside the gene matches. The CDR3 is made up of 15 amino acids.

This chain uses TRBV7-2 with TRBJ2-3; 8 bases match TRBD2. After removal of 5 bases from V and 1 base from J, the junction contained 8 bases not matched to a gene. CDR3 length: 16 residues. Germline CDR1 reads SGHTA; CDR2 reads FQGNSA. The CDR3 DNA reads TGTGCCAGCAGCCTCACATACGGGGGGGGCACAGATACGCAGTATTTT. Protein: CASSLTYGGGTDTQYF. Complete variable domain (other parts from reference TRBV7-2 and TRBJ2-3): GAGVSQSPSNKVTEKGKDVELRCDPISGHTALYWYRQSLGQGLEFLIYFQGNSAPDKSGLPSDRFSAERTGGSVSTLTIQRTQQEDSAVYLCASSLTYGGGTDTQYFGPGTRLTVL.

The chain carries TRBV7-9 and TRBJ1-5; D remains unclear. The ends were cut back, 3 bases at V and 5 bases at J, with 17 bases in the middle. CDR3 size: 16 residues. Germline lookup yields CDR1 SEHNR and CDR2 FQNEAQ (reference sequence). Written as DNA, the CDR3 is TGTGCCAGCAGCTTTAGTGCCCCCCTGGACCATCAGCCCCAGCATTTT. This encodes CASSFSAPLDHQPQHF. Full variable domain (remainder filled in from reference TRBV7-9 and TRBJ1-5): DTGVSQNPRHKITKRGQNVTFRCDPISEHNRLYWYRQTLGQGPEFLTYFQNEAQLEKSRLLSDRFSAERPKGSFSTLEIQRTEQGDSAMYLCASSFSAPLDHQPQHFGDGTRLSIL.

This clonotype was counted only a few times. DNA of the CDR3: TGCAGTGCTAGAGGGGGAGGGTTGGCGCATAGCAATCAGCCCCAGCATTTT. Its translation is CSARGGGLAHSNQPQHF. The rearrangement uses TRBV20-1 and TRBJ1-5; unclear D gene. The germline V gene encodes CDR1 DFQATT and CDR2 SNEGSKA (reference sequence). This CDR3 region has 17 residues. Trimming left V 1 base short and J 0 bases short, with 16 bases between.

This chain links TRBV7-3 with TRBJ1-1, with D perhaps matching TRBD1 (5 bases). Germline values: CDR1 SGHTA, CDR2 FQGTGA. This CDR3 has 13 amino acids. Trimming left V 0 bases short and J 7 bases short, with 9 bases between. This chain's CDR3 is CASSLTRRDEAFF. The CDR3 DNA reads as TGTGCCAGCAGCTTAACCCGCAGGGATGAAGCTTTCTTT.

The V and J genes are TRBV3-1 and TRBJ1-6, with 8 bases matching TRBD1. The germline CDR1 and CDR2 sequences are LGHDT and YNNKEL (reference sequence). Trimming removed 2 bases from V and 6 bases from J; junction bases left unmatched: 15. The CDR3 spans 19 residues. For the CDR3, the DNA is TGTGCCAGCAGCCAAATGGCGGCACAACGGACAGGGCGTAATTCACCCCTCCACTTT. Its translation: CASSQMAAQRTGRNSPLHF.